One and the same sample provided the 23 T cell receptor beta chains below, sequenced in a study of T cells after yellow fever vaccination. Each CDR3 protein gets one entry after TCRdb re-called the 5' RACE reads with MiXCR. The top ten hold 15% to 20% of the sample, which has under 500,000 distinct CDR3 sequences, over 15% seen once. Sequences were derived from PBMCs, sampled before the yellow fever booster vaccination. The receptors were sampled from a man between 18 and 35 years old who received the YFV17D yellow fever vaccine.

This clonotype has ten or more counts. The chain recombines TRBV7-2 with TRBJ1-1; no definite D call. This CDR3 is 14 amino acids long. The germline V and J ends were trimmed by 3 bases and 1 base, with 9 bases remaining between them. Germline V CDR1 and CDR2: SGHTA, FQGNSA. The CDR3 bases are TGTGCCAGCAGCTTCGGATCCCCGAACACTGAAGCTTTCTTT. Translation gives CASSFGSPNTEAFF.

This clonotype has ten or more counts. The V call is TRBV27, the J call TRBJ1-2; unclear D gene. The germline gives CDR1 MNHEY, CDR2 SMNVEV (reference sequence). The CDR3 runs to 15 residues. Trimming left V 1 base short and J 0 bases short, with 9 bases between. The CDR3, as DNA: TGTGCCAGCAGTTTATTCGCGTCAGCTAACTATGGCTACACCTTC. This codes for CASSLFASANYGYTF.

The chain combines TRBV3-1 with TRBJ1-2; TRBD1 matches 7 bases. With 0 bases clipped from V and 0 bases from J, the junction kept 4 bases outside the gene matches. The CDR3 is made up of 16 amino acids. Germline-derived CDR1 and CDR2 are LGHDT and YNNKEL (reference sequence). For the CDR3, the DNA is TGTGCCAGCAGCCAAGAGGGACAGCCTACTAACTATGGCTACACCTTC. Amino acids: CASSQEGQPTNYGYTF.

V is TRBV18 and J is TRBJ1-4; D gene ambiguous. With 1 base removed from V and 0 bases from J, the gap between germline ends came to 9 bases. CDR3 length: 16 residues. Per germline, CDR1 KGHSH and CDR2 LQKENI. Here the CDR3 reads CASSPLALTTNEKLFF. CDR3 nucleotide sequence: TGTGCCAGCTCACCACTAGCTCTCACAACTAATGAAAAACTGTTTTTT.

This clonotype was seen only a few times. The chain uses TRBV12-3 or TRBV12-4 and TRBJ2-7; maybe TRBD1 (5 bases). V lost 0 bases, J lost 5 bases, and 14 bases lay in between. This CDR3 region has 15 residues. CDR3 loop: CASSLASLGVDEQYF. The CDR3 DNA reads TGTGCCAGCAGTTTAGCGTCTCTAGGGGTCGACGAGCAGTACTTC.

This clonotype was recorded a few times. This chain links TRBV12-3 or TRBV12-4 with TRBJ2-5; 7 bases agree with TRBD1. The CDR3 has 14 amino acids. After removal of 3 bases from V and 2 bases from J, the junction contained 3 bases not matched to a gene. The DNA of the CDR3 is TGTGCCAGCAGTTTTCGGGACAGACAAGAGACCCAGTACTTC. This encodes CASSFRDRQETQYF.

This clonotype was seen more than once but under ten times. This sequence joins TRBV5-5 and TRBJ2-7; D gene uncertain. The CDR3 length is 15 residues. V was clipped by 0 bases and J by 4 bases, with 14 bases between them. Germline CDR1 reads SGHKS; CDR2 reads YYEKEE (reference sequence). This CDR3 reads CASSLAWQPEYEQYV. CDR3 DNA: TGTGCCAGCAGCTTGGCTTGGCAGCCCGAATACGAGCAGTACGTC.

The chain couples TRBV20-1 to TRBJ1-2, with TRBD1 identical over 8 bases. This CDR3 comprises 14 residues. Germline V lookup: CDR1 DFQATT, CDR2 SNEGSKA (reference sequence). V gave up 3 bases and J gave up 0 bases; unmatched junction bases: 3. In DNA, the CDR3 is TGCAGTGCTAGCCAGGACAGGGCTAACTATGGCTACACCTTC. Its translation is CSASQDRANYGYTF.

This clonotype showed up just once. V and J are TRBV7-9 and TRBJ2-1; D call uncertain. Trimming left V 8 bases short and J 5 bases short, with 13 bases between. Germline-derived CDR1 and CDR2 are SEHNR and FQNEAQ (reference sequence). This CDR3 is 13 amino acids long. The CDR3 region has the DNA TGTGCCAGCGGAGAAGACCCCGACAATGAGCAGTTCTTC. This translates into CASGEDPDNEQFF.

V gene TRBV12-3 or TRBV12-4 combines with J gene TRBJ2-3, with 15 bases lining up with TRBD2. The CDR3 contains 17 residues. Trimming removed 5 bases from V and 8 bases from J; junction bases left unmatched: 11. The CDR3 coding sequence is TGTGCCAGCAGTCCCCCCCGGACTAGCGGGGGGGCAGGTACGCAGTATTTT. Its protein product is CASSPPRTSGGAGTQYF.

This clonotype was recorded many times. The rearrangement links TRBV7-2 to TRBJ2-1; D is perhaps TRBD1 or TRBD2 (5 bases each). V was shortened by 3 bases and J by 0 bases, with 12 bases between the two germline ends. This CDR3 region has 16 residues. Germline CDR1 is SGHTA and CDR2 is FQGNSA. CDR3 sequence (DNA): TGTGCCAGCAGCTTGGGACCGACCTTCTCCTACAATGAGCAGTTCTTC. Amino acid sequence: CASSLGPTFSYNEQFF.

A few counts support this clonotype. The chain joins TRBV7-2 to TRBJ2-3; the D gene is possibly TRBD1 (5 bases). V shed 2 bases and J shed 0 bases, with 21 bases lying between them. Germline V gives CDR1 SGHTA, CDR2 FQGNSA. The CDR3 loop spans 19 amino acids. CDR3 residues: CASSLLDSALYHSTDTQYF. The CDR3 bases are TGTGCCAGCAGCTTACTAGACAGCGCACTATACCATAGCACAGATACGCAGTATTTT. Together with reference TRBV7-2 and TRBJ2-3, the CDR3 gives the full variable domain: GAGVSQSPSNKVTEKGKDVELRCDPISGHTALYWYRQSLGQGLEFLIYFQGNSAPDKSGLPSDRFSAERTGGSVSTLTIQRTQQEDSAVYLCASSLLDSALYHSTDTQYFGPGTRLTVL.

The V call is TRBV12-5, the J call TRBJ2-5, with D possibly matching TRBD2 (6 bases). The length of the CDR3 is 14 residues. Germline CDR1 LGHNT, CDR2 FRNRAP. Trimming pared 6 bases from V and 0 bases from J, leaving 11 bases between. The CDR3 nucleotides read TGTGCTAGTGGCGATGGGGGGTACCAAGAGACCCAGTACTTC. This gives the protein CASGDGGYQETQYF.

The table lists this clonotype with a few counts. This rearrangement joins TRBV12-3 or TRBV12-4 to TRBJ2-3, with no clear D. CDR3 length: 14 amino acids. Trimming shortened V by 5 bases and J by 6 bases, and 15 bases separated the two germline ends. The chain's CDR3 is CASSTLNPWDTQYF. The CDR3 DNA is TGTGCCAGCAGTACCCTCAACCCGTGGGATACGCAGTATTTT.

This chain uses TRBV4-1 with TRBJ1-6, with D uncertain. The germline gives CDR1 MGHRA, CDR2 YSYEKL. This CDR3 contains 15 residues. The V end was cut by 4 bases, the J end by 7 bases, with 14 bases between. This chain's CDR3 is CASSPDLSENSPLHF. In DNA, the CDR3 is TGCGCCAGCAGCCCCGACTTATCCGAGAATTCACCCCTCCACTTT.

The chain joins TRBV4-1 to TRBJ2-1; D unresolved. The germline V and J ends were trimmed by 3 bases and 7 bases, with 7 bases remaining between them. The CDR3 runs to 12 residues. Per germline, CDR1 MGHRA and CDR2 YSYEKL. The DNA of the CDR3 is TGCGCCAGCAGCCATGCTTTAAATGAGCAGTTCTTC. It encodes CASSHALNEQFF.

V gene TRBV27 combines with J gene TRBJ2-5, with D perhaps matching TRBD1 (6 bases). CDR1 and CDR2 (germline): MNHEY, SMNVEV (reference sequence). The V end was cut by 2 bases, the J end by 3 bases, with 7 bases between. This CDR3 is built from 13 residues. DNA for the CDR3: TGTGCCAGCAGTTTAAGGACAGAAGAGACCCAGTACTTC. Encoded protein: CASSLRTEETQYF.

This clonotype has just a few counts. The chain combines TRBV11-2 with TRBJ2-7, with 7 positions matching TRBD1. Losses at the gene ends were 4 bases for V and 7 bases for J; bases not matched to a gene: 13. The length of the CDR3 is 15 residues. Germline V CDR1 and CDR2: SGHAT, FQNNGV. CDR3 DNA sequence: TGTGCCAGCAGCTCAAGGGGGCGAAGGCTCGGAGAGCAGTACTTC. Amino acid sequence: CASSSRGRRLGEQYF.

This clonotype was seen repeatedly, ten times or more. The CDR3 DNA reads TGCAGTGCTAGTGCCGGGACTAGCGGGTACAATGAGCAGTTCTTC. The encoded protein is CSASAGTSGYNEQFF. The chain joins TRBV20-1 to TRBJ2-1, with 12 nucleotides matching TRBD2. The V gene's germline CDR1 is DFQATT and CDR2 SNEGSKA (reference sequence). The CDR3 is 15 residues long. V shed 3 bases, J shed 4 bases, and the junction held 4 bases outside the gene matches.

This chain joins TRBV5-1 and TRBJ1-5; no clear D. The V gene lost 0 bases and the J gene lost 7 bases, with 11 bases spanning the gap. The CDR3 is 14 amino acids. In germline, CDR1 is SGHRS, CDR2 YFSETQ. CDR3 sequence: CASSLAEGVQPQHF. The CDR3 nucleotides are TGCGCCAGCAGCTTGGCCGAGGGCGTACAGCCCCAGCATTTT.

This chain connects TRBV4-1 to TRBJ2-7, with D hard to call. This CDR3 spans 15 amino acids. V shed 2 bases and J shed 3 bases, with 14 bases lying between them. The V gene's germline CDR1 is MGHRA and CDR2 YSYEKL. The CDR3 reads CASSQNPSRDYEQYV. DNA of the CDR3: TGCGCCAGCAGCCAAAACCCGAGCCGCGACTACGAGCAGTACGTC.

This clonotype was recorded a few times. The chain combines TRBV7-2 with TRBJ2-1; 8 bases map to TRBD2. Germline loops: CDR1 SGHTA, CDR2 FQGNSA. This CDR3 is built from 15 residues. The V and J ends lost 4 bases and 8 bases, in that order; junction bases with no gene match: 10. The chain's CDR3 is CASSSRGGTSHEQFF. The CDR3 DNA is TGTGCCAGCAGCTCCCGAGGGGGGACTAGTCATGAGCAGTTCTTC.

The chain recombines TRBV6-5 with TRBJ2-7, with 10 bases fitting TRBD2. CDR1 and CDR2 from the germline V gene are MNHEY and SVGAGI. Losses at the gene ends were 6 bases for V and 4 bases for J; bases not matched to a gene: 6. The CDR3 is 14 residues long. The CDR3 loop reads CASSRAGGRYEQYF. The CDR3 coding sequence is TGTGCCAGCAGCCGAGCGGGGGGGCGGTACGAGCAGTACTTC.